This T cell receptor (beta chain) was observed in a study of cytomegalovirus exposure and HLA in healthy donors. General study results and limits: Further analysis was carried out later, and it showed several of the most significant clusters appearing linked to common viral pathogens. Roughly uniform sequencing depth across donors was assumed, possibly incorrectly. In a later analysis, HLA-associated TCR beta chains were more clonally expanded than equally common others. Later work found most CMV-associated TCR beta chains apparently HLA-restricted.

PCR was performed using 60 Vbeta and 13 Jbeta primers. Generated by immunoSEQ multiplex PCR, the TCRdb table keeps only in-frame clones and is missing some. The sample table sets out around 42,000 clones. In the case of this clone: Its antigen is as yet unknown.

The source of this sequence is a man aged 30 to 39 in good health and CMV-seronegative. Sequenced: PBMCs.

Here the CDR3 DNA reads TGTGCCAGCAGCTTAGTGGCGGGAGGGGGGACAGATACGCAGTATTTT. Translating gives CASSLVAGGGTDTQYF. The chain couples TRBV7-2 to TRBJ2-3; 9 bases are a match to TRBD2. Germline loops: CDR1 SGHTA, CDR2 FQGNSA. The CDR3 is 16 amino acids. The junction had 5 bases not matched to a gene; V was cut back by 1 base and J by 3 bases.